This record covers a single T cell receptor beta chain. The antigen is undetermined. The data are from a study of cytomegalovirus exposure and HLA in healthy donors. Study conclusions and caveats: Earlier results showed most TCR beta V segments being productive about 90% or about 30% of the time. At a 0.05 false discovery rate, a later analysis found some 18,000 TCR beta sequences to be associated with HLA alleles.

60 Vbeta and 13 Jbeta primers were used in PCR. Repertoires were generated with immunoSEQ multiplex PCR, while TCRdb's copy carries only in-frame clones and drops some. The sample holds 180,000 or so clones, around nine tenths seen once. The material sequenced was PBMCs. The receptor was derived from a woman aged 25 to 39 in good health and CMV-seronegative.

Here the CDR3 DNA reads TGCGCCAGCAGCTTCACTAGCGGCACAGATACGCAGTATTTT. This sequence encodes CASSFTSGTDTQYF. This chain connects TRBV5-1 to TRBJ2-3; 7 bases agree with TRBD2. The CDR3 is made up of 14 amino acids. Germline CDR1 SGHRS, CDR2 YFSETQ. V lost 2 bases to trimming and J lost 1 base; unmatched junction nucleotides: 1.